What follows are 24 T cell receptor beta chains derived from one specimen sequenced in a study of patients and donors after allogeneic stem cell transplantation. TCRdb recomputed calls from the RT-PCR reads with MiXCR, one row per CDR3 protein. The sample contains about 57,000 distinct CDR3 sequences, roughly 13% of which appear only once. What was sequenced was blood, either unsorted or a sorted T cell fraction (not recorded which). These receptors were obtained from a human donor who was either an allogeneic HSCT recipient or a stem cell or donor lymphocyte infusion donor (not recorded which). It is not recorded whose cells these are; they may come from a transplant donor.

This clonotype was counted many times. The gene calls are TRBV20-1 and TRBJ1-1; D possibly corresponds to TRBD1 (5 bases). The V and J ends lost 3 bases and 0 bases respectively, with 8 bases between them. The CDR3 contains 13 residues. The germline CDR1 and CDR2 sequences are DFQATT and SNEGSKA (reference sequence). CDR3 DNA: TGCAGTGCTAGGAACAGGCTGAACACTGAAGCTTTCTTT. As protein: CSARNRLNTEAFF.

The CDR3, as DNA: TGTGCCAGCAGTTTTTGGCTAGCGGGAGGGGACGGGGAGCTGTTTTTT. Its translation is CASSFWLAGGDGELFF. The V call is TRBV12-3 or TRBV12-4, the J call TRBJ2-2; 12 positions agree with TRBD2. With V trimmed by 3 bases and J by 7 bases, 6 bases remained unmatched. CDR3 length: 16 amino acids.

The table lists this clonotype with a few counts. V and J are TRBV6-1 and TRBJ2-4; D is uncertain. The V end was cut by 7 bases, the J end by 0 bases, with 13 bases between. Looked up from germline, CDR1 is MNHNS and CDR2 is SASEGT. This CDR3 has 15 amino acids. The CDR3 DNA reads TGTGCCAGCACTCTGAGGCGGCTAGCCAAAAACATTCAGTACTTC. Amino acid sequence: CASTLRRLAKNIQYF.

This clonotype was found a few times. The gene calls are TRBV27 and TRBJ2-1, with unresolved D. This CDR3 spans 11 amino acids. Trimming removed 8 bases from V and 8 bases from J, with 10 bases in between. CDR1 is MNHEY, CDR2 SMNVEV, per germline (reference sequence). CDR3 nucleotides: TGTGCCAGCGGGGAAGGTCATGAGCAGTTCTTC. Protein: CASGEGHEQFF.

CDR3 residues: CSVRDALYSPLHF. The CDR3 DNA reads TGCAGCGTACGGGACGCCCTGTATTCACCCCTCCACTTT. The rearrangement uses TRBV29-1 and TRBJ1-6, with D perhaps TRBD1 (5 bases). Trimming left V 6 bases short and J 8 bases short, with 14 bases between. Looked up from germline, CDR1 is SQVTM and CDR2 is ANQGSEA. The length of the CDR3 is 13 residues.

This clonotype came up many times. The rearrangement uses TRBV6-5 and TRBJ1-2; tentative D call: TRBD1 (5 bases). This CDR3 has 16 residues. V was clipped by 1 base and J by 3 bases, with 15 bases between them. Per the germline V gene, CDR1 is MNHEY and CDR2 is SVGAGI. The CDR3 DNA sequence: TGTGCCAGCAGTTACTATTTTAGGGTGGGGGACTATGGCTACACCTTC. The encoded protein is CASSYYFRVGDYGYTF.

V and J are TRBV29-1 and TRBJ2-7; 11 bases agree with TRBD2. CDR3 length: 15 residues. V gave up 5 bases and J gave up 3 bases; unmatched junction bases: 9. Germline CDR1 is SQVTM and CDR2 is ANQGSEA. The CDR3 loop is CSVRREGTSGYEQYF. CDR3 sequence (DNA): TGCAGCGTTCGAAGGGAGGGGACTAGCGGCTACGAGCAGTACTTC.

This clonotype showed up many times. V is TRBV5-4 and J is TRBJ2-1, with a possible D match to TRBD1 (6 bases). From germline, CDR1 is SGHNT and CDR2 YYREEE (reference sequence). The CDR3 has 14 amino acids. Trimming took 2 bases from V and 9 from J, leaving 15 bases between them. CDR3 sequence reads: CASSFGYLDSEQFF. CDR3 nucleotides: TGTGCCAGCAGCTTTGGATACCTGGACAGTGAGCAGTTCTTC. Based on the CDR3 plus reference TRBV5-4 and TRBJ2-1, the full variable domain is ETGVTQSPTHLIKTRGQQVTLRCSSQSGHNTVSWYQQALGQGPQFIFQYYREEENGRGNFPPRFSGLQFPNYSSELNVNALELDDSALYLCASSFGYLDSEQFFGPGTRLTVL.

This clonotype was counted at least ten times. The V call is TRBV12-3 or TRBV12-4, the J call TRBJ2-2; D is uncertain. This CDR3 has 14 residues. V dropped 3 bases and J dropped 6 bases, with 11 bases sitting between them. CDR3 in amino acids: CASSFSERAGELFF. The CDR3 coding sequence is TGTGCCAGCAGTTTCTCCGAACGGGCCGGGGAGCTGTTTTTT.

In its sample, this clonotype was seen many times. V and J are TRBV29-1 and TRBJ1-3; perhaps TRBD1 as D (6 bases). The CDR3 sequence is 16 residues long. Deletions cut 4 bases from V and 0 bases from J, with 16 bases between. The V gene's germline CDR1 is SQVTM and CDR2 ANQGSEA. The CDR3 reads CSVVVLPGDSGNTIYF. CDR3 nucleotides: TGCAGCGTTGTAGTGCTCCCAGGGGACTCTGGAAACACCATATATTTT.

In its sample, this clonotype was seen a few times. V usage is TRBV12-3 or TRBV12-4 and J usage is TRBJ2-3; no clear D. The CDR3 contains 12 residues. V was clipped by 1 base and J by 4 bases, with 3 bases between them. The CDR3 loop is CASSLVADTQYF. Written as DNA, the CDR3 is TGTGCCAGCAGTTTAGTGGCAGATACGCAGTATTTT.

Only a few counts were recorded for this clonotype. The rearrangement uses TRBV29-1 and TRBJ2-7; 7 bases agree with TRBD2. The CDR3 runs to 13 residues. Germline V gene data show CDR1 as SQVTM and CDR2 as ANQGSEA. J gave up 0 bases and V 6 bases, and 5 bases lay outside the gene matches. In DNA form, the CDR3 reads TGCAGCGTGGGGGGAGGGAGCTCCTACGAGCAGTACTTC. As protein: CSVGGGSSYEQYF.

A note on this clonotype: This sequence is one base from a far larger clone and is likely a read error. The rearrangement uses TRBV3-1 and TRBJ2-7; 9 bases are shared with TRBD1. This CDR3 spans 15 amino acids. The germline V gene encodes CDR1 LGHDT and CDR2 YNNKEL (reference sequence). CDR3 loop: CASSPLDRGTYEHYF. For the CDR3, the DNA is TGTGCCAGCAGCCCCCTCGACAGGGGGACCTACGAGCATTACTTC.

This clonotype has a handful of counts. CDR3 coding DNA: TGTGCCAGCAGCGTAGCAACAGGGAGTTTTATGGATACGCAGTATTTT. This gives the protein CASSVATGSFMDTQYF. V usage is TRBV9 and J usage is TRBJ2-3, with D maybe TRBD1 (6 bases). This CDR3 has 16 amino acids. V was cut by 0 bases and J by 6 bases, with 17 bases left in between. Germline V gives CDR1 SGDLS, CDR2 YYNGEE.

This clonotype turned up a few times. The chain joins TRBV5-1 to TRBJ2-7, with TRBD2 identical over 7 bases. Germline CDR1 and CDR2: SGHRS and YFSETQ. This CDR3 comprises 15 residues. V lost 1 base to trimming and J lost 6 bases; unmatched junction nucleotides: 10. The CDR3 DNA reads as TGCGCCAGCAGCTTGACGGCGGGAGCAATGGGCGAGCAGTACTTC. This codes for CASSLTAGAMGEQYF.

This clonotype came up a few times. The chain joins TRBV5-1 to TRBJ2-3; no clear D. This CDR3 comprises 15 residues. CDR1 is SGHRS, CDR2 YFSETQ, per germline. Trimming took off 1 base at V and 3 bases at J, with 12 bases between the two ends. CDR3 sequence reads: CASSLSGPRTDTQYF. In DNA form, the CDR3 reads TGCGCCAGCAGCTTGTCTGGACCTCGGACAGATACGCAGTATTTT.

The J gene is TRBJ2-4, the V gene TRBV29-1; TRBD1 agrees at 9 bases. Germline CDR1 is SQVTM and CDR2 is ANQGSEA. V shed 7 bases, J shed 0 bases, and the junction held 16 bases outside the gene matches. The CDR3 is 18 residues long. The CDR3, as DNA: TGCAGCGCTAGCCTCCGGGACAGGGACTTATTAGCCAAAAACATTCAGTACTTC. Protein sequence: CSASLRDRDLLAKNIQYF.

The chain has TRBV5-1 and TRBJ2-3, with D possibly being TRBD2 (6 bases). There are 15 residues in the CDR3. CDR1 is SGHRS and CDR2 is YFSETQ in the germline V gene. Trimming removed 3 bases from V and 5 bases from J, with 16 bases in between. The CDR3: CASSSLGGTQDTQYF. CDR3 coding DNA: TGCGCCAGCAGCTCCCTTGGCGGGACCCAAGATACGCAGTATTTT.

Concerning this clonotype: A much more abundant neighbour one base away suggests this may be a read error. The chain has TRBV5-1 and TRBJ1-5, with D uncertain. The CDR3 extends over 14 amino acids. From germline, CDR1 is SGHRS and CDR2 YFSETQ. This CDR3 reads CSSSLEGAGQPQHF. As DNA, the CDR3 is TGCTCCAGCAGCTTGGAGGGCGCCGGTCAGCCCCAGCATTTT. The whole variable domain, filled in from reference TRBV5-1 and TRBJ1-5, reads KAGVTQTPRYLIKTRGQQVTLSCSPISGHRSVSWYQQTPGQGLQFLFEYFSETQRNKGNFPGRFSGRQFSNSRSEMNVSTLELGDSALYLCSSSLEGAGQPQHFGDGTRLSIL.

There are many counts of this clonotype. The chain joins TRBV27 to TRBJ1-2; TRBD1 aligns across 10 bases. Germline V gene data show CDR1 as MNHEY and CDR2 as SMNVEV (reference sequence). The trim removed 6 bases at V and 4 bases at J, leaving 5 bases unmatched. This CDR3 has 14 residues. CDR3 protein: CASSQGQGLYGYTF. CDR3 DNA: TGTGCCAGCAGCCAGGGACAGGGGCTCTATGGCTACACCTTC.

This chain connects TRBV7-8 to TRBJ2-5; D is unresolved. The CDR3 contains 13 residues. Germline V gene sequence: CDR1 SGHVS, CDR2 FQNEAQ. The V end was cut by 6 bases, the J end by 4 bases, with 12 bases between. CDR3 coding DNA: TGTGCCAGCAGACGGACCCTTACAGAGACCCAGTACTTC. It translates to CASRRTLTETQYF. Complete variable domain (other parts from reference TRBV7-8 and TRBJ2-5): GAGVSQSPRYKVAKRGQDVALRCDPISGHVSLFWYQQALGQGPEFLTYFQNEAQLDKSGLPSDRFFAERPEGSVSTLKIQRTQQEDSAVYLCASRRTLTETQYFGPGTRLLVL.

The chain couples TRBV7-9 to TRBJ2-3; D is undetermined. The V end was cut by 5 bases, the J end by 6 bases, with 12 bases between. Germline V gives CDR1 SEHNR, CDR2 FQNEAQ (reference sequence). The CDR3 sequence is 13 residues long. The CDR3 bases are TGTGCCAGCAGCCCCAAGTGGGCGGATACGCAGTATTTT. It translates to CASSPKWADTQYF. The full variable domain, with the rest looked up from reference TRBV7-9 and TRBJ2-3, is DTGVSQNPRHKITKRGQNVTFRCDPISEHNRLYWYRQTLGQGPEFLTYFQNEAQLEKSRLLSDRFSAERPKGSFSTLEIQRTEQGDSAMYLCASSPKWADTQYFGPGTRLTVL.

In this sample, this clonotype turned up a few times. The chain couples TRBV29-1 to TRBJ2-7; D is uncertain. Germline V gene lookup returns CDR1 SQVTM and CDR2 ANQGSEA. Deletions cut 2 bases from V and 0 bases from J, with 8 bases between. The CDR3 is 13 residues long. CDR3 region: CSVEYTSSYEQYF. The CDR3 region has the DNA TGCAGCGTTGAATATACCTCCTCCTACGAGCAGTACTTC.

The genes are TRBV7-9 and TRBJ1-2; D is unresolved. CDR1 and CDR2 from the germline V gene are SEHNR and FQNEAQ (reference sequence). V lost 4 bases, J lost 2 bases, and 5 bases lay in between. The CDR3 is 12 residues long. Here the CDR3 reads CASSSSNYGYTF. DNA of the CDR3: TGTGCCAGCAGCTCCTCAAACTATGGCTACACCTTC.